A selection of T cell receptor beta chains follows, all from one sample in a study of T cells in localized non-small cell lung cancer. The repertoire was sequenced with immunoSEQ multiplex PCR; TCRdb's copy has only in-frame clones and lacks some. The sample contains around 35,000 clones, about four fifths of which appear only once. The source was peripheral blood, collected before any cancer treatment. The source of these receptors is a male donor older than 55 with stage III squamous cell lung carcinoma. Each CDR3 is given with its conserved first and last residue. A D gene is named only where the DNA matches it firmly. The size entry is marked missing in some rows and otherwise reads once, few, many or a size class.

abundance: few; d_gene: .; v_gene: TRBV4-3; j_gene: TRBJ1-2; CDR3aa: CASSQDWGNYGYTF; CDR3nt: TGCGCCAGCAGCCAAGATTGGGGTAACTATGGCTACACCTTC
abundance: .; d_gene: .; v_gene: TRBV28; j_gene: TRBJ2-7; CDR3aa: CASSLAGGARAGEQYF; CDR3nt: TGTGCCAGCAGTTTGGCCGGAGGAGCAAGGGCAGGCGAGCAGTACTTC
abundance: .; d_gene: .; v_gene: TRBV4-1; j_gene: TRBJ2-1; CDR3aa: CASSHLFERSGPLRNEQFF; CDR3nt: TGCGCCAGCAGCCACTTATTTGAAAGGAGCGGGCCTCTAAGGAATGAGCAGTTCTTC
abundance: few; d_gene: .; v_gene: TRBV9; j_gene: TRBJ1-1; CDR3aa: CASSVGTKNTEAFF; CDR3nt: TGTGCCAGCAGCGTAGGAACCAAGAACACTGAAGCTTTCTTT
abundance: .; d_gene: .; v_gene: TRBV7-6; j_gene: TRBJ2-2; CDR3aa: CASSLEGDGGELFF; CDR3nt: TGTGCCAGCAGCTTAGAGGGGGACGGCGGGGAGCTGTTTTTT
abundance: medium-sized; d_gene: .; v_gene: TRBV9; j_gene: TRBJ1-5; CDR3aa: CASSVEASNQPQHF; CDR3nt: TGTGCCAGCAGCGTAGAGGCTTCCAATCAGCCCCAGCATTTT
abundance: .; d_gene: TRBD2; v_gene: TRBV7-2; j_gene: TRBJ2-7; CDR3aa: CASSTGLVYEQYF; CDR3nt: TGTGCCAGCAGCACGGGACTAGTCTACGAGCAGTACTTC
abundance: .; d_gene: .; v_gene: TRBV6-6; j_gene: TRBJ1-5; CDR3aa: CASSPSPASNQPQHF; CDR3nt: TGTGCCAGCAGTCCTTCGCCAGCGAGCAATCAGCCCCAGCATTTT
abundance: .; d_gene: .; v_gene: TRBV6-6; j_gene: TRBJ2-1; CDR3aa: CASSYGQTEQFF; CDR3nt: TGTGCCAGCAGTTACGGGCAGACTGAGCAGTTCTTC
abundance: .; d_gene: .; v_gene: TRBV7-9; j_gene: TRBJ1-6; CDR3aa: CASSSTENSPLHF; CDR3nt: TGTGCCAGCAGCTCCACAGAGAATTCACCCCTCCACTTT
abundance: .; d_gene: TRBD1; v_gene: TRBV7-9; j_gene: TRBJ1-3; CDR3aa: CASSLATGITIYF; CDR3nt: TGTGCCAGCAGCTTAGCGACAGGGATCACCATATATTTT
abundance: few; d_gene: TRBD1; v_gene: TRBV19; j_gene: TRBJ2-7; CDR3aa: CASTLGQGISYEQYF; CDR3nt: TGTGCCAGTACCCTGGGACAGGGGATCTCCTACGAGCAGTACTTC
abundance: .; d_gene: TRBD1; v_gene: TRBV15; j_gene: TRBJ1-4; CDR3aa: CATSMQQGLGEKLFF; CDR3nt: TGTGCCACCAGCATGCAACAGGGGCTAGGCGAAAAACTGTTTTTT
abundance: .; d_gene: TRBD1; v_gene: TRBV19; j_gene: TRBJ1-1; CDR3aa: CASSPRTGANTEAFF; CDR3nt: TGTGCCAGTAGTCCACGGACAGGGGCAAACACTGAAGCTTTCTTT
abundance: .; d_gene: TRBD1; v_gene: TRBV27; j_gene: TRBJ2-5; CDR3aa: CASSVPFRGQGRPETQYF; CDR3nt: TGTGCCAGCAGTGTTCCGTTTCGGGGACAGGGCAGGCCAGAGACCCAGTACTTC
abundance: .; d_gene: TRBD1; v_gene: TRBV6-6; j_gene: TRBJ2-5; CDR3aa: CASRHLQGASETQYF; CDR3nt: TGTGCCAGCAGGCACCTACAGGGGGCGAGTGAGACCCAGTACTTC
abundance: .; d_gene: .; v_gene: TRBV4-1; j_gene: TRBJ2-1; CDR3aa: CASSQQTGFLGYNEQFF; CDR3nt: TGCGCCAGCAGCCAACAAACAGGGTTTTTGGGTTACAATGAGCAGTTCTTC
abundance: .; d_gene: .; v_gene: TRBV29-1; j_gene: TRBJ1-2; CDR3aa: CSVGAVIPPTYGYTF; CDR3nt: TGCAGCGTGGGGGCGGTAATCCCCCCAACCTATGGCTACACCTTC
abundance: .; d_gene: .; v_gene: TRBV7-2; j_gene: TRBJ2-5; CDR3aa: CASSSNGETQYF; CDR3nt: TGTGCCAGCAGCTCTAATGGTGAGACCCAGTACTTC
abundance: once; d_gene: .; v_gene: TRBV6-5; j_gene: TRBJ1-1; CDR3aa: CASSYSWSTEAFF; CDR3nt: TGTGCCAGCAGTTACTCGTGGAGCACTGAAGCTTTCTTT